Following are 20 T cell receptor beta chains from one sample sequenced in a study of blood T cell repertoires in COVID-19. The table came from immunoSEQ multiplex PCR; TCRdb's copy has only in-frame clones and leaves some out. The repertoire holds under 350,000 clones, with around 86% as singletons. Input material: PBMCs or T cells enriched from blood (not recorded which). The source of these receptors is a woman between 40 and 55 years old with acute COVID-19.

The J gene is TRBJ2-7, the V gene TRBV3-1 (or the pseudogene TRBV3-2), with no clear D. V lost 0 bases and J lost 3, with 12 bases in between. Germline V gene sequence: CDR1 LGHDT, CDR2 YNNKEL (reference sequence). The CDR3 consists of 15 residues. Here the CDR3 reads CASSQDPSNSYEQYF. DNA for the CDR3: TGTGCCAGCAGCCAAGATCCCTCGAACAGCTACGAGCAGTACTTC.

This chain uses TRBV19 with TRBJ1-2, with 9 bases fitting TRBD1. Germline loops: CDR1 LNHDA, CDR2 SQIVND (reference sequence). V was clipped by 6 bases and J by 4 bases; unmatched bases: 9. The CDR3 loop spans 15 amino acids. CDR3 DNA: TGTGCCAGTAGCCTGACAGGGGGGGGCGGCTATGGCTACACCTTC. Translation: CASSLTGGGGYGYTF.

J is TRBJ2-4 and V is TRBV19, with TRBD1 identical over 7 bases. The V and J ends lost 4 bases and 9 bases, in that order; junction bases with no gene match: 6. The CDR3 spans 13 residues. CDR1 and CDR2 (germline): LNHDA, SQIVND (reference sequence). The CDR3 bases are TGTGCCAGTAGTAAGGTACAGGGGCTCATTCAGTACTTC. This translates into CASSKVQGLIQYF.

This chain connects TRBV9 to TRBJ1-2, with 7 bases that match TRBD1. The CDR3 is 14 residues long. Germline loops: CDR1 SGDLS, CDR2 YYNGEE. J was trimmed by 8 bases and V by 3 bases; bases with no gene match: 10. The CDR3 loop is CASSGQGKADGYTF. DNA for the CDR3: TGTGCCAGCAGCGGACAGGGAAAGGCGGACGGCTACACCTTC. Full variable domain (missing parts from reference TRBV9 and TRBJ1-2): DSGVTQTPKHLITATGQRVTLRCSPRSGDLSVYWYQQSLDQGLQFLIQYYNGEERAKGNILERFSAQQFPDLHSELNLSSLELGDSALYFCASSGQGKADGYTFGSGTRLTVV.

The table lists this clone with many counts. The rearrangement joins TRBV19 to TRBJ2-7; 7 bases align to TRBD2. The V and J ends lost 4 bases and 7 bases, in that order; junction bases with no gene match: 7. Germline CDR1 is LNHDA and CDR2 is SQIVND (reference sequence). CDR3 length: 13 residues. CDR3 in DNA: TGTGCCAGTAGTACCCTGGGAGGGGTTGAGCAGTACTTC. It is translated as CASSTLGGVEQYF.

Only a few counts were recorded for this clone. The rearrangement joins TRBV28 to TRBJ1-6, with D possibly matching TRBD1 (6 bases). Germline V gene lookup returns CDR1 MDHEN and CDR2 SYDVKM. The V end lost 3 bases, the J end lost 7 bases, and 13 bases lay between the germline ends. The CDR3 sequence is 15 residues long. For the CDR3, the DNA is TGTGCCAGCAGTTTGGGGGCCCCGGGCAATTCACCCCTCCACTTT. Residues: CASSLGAPGNSPLHF.

The chain has TRBV28 and TRBJ2-6; D possibly corresponds to TRBD1 (5 bases). The CDR3 runs 17 residues. With 4 bases removed from V and 0 bases from J, the gap between germline ends came to 13 bases. Germline V gene data show CDR1 as MDHEN and CDR2 as SYDVKM. CDR3 DNA sequence: TGTGCCAGCAGTTCCAGGGTTTCATTCTCTGGGGCCAACGTCCTGACTTTC. Amino acid sequence: CASSSRVSFSGANVLTF.

The chain recombines TRBV5-4 with TRBJ2-1, with 7 nucleotides matching TRBD1. Germline CDR1 reads SGHNT; CDR2 reads YYREEE (reference sequence). There are 14 residues in the CDR3. Trimming at V came to 2 bases and at J to 4 bases, leaving 3 bases not matched to a gene. CDR3 region: CASSLRQGYNEQFF. For the CDR3, the DNA is TGTGCCAGCAGCTTAAGACAGGGATACAATGAGCAGTTCTTC.

This clone was observed a single time. The rearrangement uses TRBV6-2 or TRBV6-3 and TRBJ2-5; TRBD2 aligns across 15 bases. Germline V gene lookup returns CDR1 MNHEY and CDR2 SVGEGT. The CDR3 sequence is 18 residues long. Losses at the gene ends were 2 bases for V and 4 bases for J; bases not matched to a gene: 8. The CDR3 loop is CASSYGTSGRLLGETQYF. The CDR3 DNA is TGTGCCAGCAGTTACGGGACTAGCGGGAGGTTGTTAGGAGAGACCCAGTACTTC.

The rearrangement joins TRBV7-8 to TRBJ1-1; possible D gene TRBD1, 5 bases. The CDR3 extends over 13 amino acids. Between the trimmed V and J ends, which lost 2 bases and 7 bases, there was a span of 11 bases. CDR1 is SGHVS, CDR2 FQNEAQ, per germline. CDR3 coding DNA: TGTGCCAGCAGCTTACTGACAGCAGGTGAAGCTTTCTTT. It encodes CASSLLTAGEAFF.

The chain combines TRBV28 with TRBJ1-3; tentative D call: TRBD1 (5 bases). The germline gives CDR1 MDHEN, CDR2 SYDVKM. V lost 8 bases and J lost 2, with 13 bases in between. The length of the CDR3 is 14 residues. DNA of the CDR3: TGTGCCAGCTGTATTGGGGGGGCTGGAAACACCATATATTTT. Amino acids: CASCIGGAGNTIYF.

The chain uses TRBV9 and TRBJ1-3; 7 bases agree with TRBD1. Trimming at V came to 4 bases and at J to 2 bases, leaving 6 bases not matched to a gene. CDR1 and CDR2 from the germline V gene are SGDLS and YYNGEE. This CDR3 spans 15 amino acids. CDR3 region: CASSLQGGTGNTIYF. For the CDR3, the DNA is TGTGCCAGCAGCTTGCAGGGGGGAACTGGAAACACCATATATTTT.

V gene TRBV9 combines with J gene TRBJ2-5; D remains ambiguous. V lost 3 bases to trimming and J lost 3 bases, with 12 bases between them. The germline V gene encodes CDR1 SGDLS and CDR2 YYNGEE. This CDR3 comprises 14 residues. The CDR3 here is CASSAAPAEETQYF. CDR3 in DNA: TGTGCCAGCAGCGCGGCCCCCGCGGAAGAGACCCAGTACTTC.

The V gene is TRBV27, the J gene TRBJ1-1; D may be TRBD1 (6 bases). The germline CDR1 and CDR2 sequences are MNHEY and SMNVEV (reference sequence). V lost 6 bases, J lost 1 base, and 9 bases lay in between. The CDR3 sequence is 13 residues long. The DNA for the CDR3 is TGTGCCAGCAGGAAACAGGGGAACACTGAAGCTTTCTTT. It codes for CASRKQGNTEAFF.

V and J are TRBV6-5 and TRBJ2-3; perhaps TRBD2 as D (5 bases). Germline assignment: CDR1 MNHEY and CDR2 SVGAGI. V lost 2 bases, J lost 2 bases, and 8 bases lay in between. CDR3 length: 14 amino acids. Here the CDR3 DNA reads TGTGCCAGCAGTTACGTGAGGGTCACAGATACGCAGTATTTT. This sequence encodes CASSYVRVTDTQYF.

CDR3 sequence: CASSLSPLSYEQYF. The DNA of the CDR3 is TGTGCCAGCAGTTTATCCCCACTTTCCTACGAGCAGTACTTC. V gene TRBV28 combines with J gene TRBJ2-7; unclear D gene. This CDR3 has 14 residues. V lost 1 base and J lost 1, with 8 bases in between. CDR1 is MDHEN, CDR2 SYDVKM, per germline.

This clone was seen only a few times. This rearrangement joins TRBV1 to TRBJ1-2; the table assigns TRBD1, which was not confirmed against the DNA. TRBV1 is a known pseudogene. This CDR3 comprises 14 residues. The CDR3 loop is CTSSHGPGAYGYTF. The CDR3 DNA reads TGCACCAGCAGCCATGGACCAGGGGCCTATGGCTACACCTTC.

J is TRBJ2-7 and V is TRBV6-5; 10 nucleotides align to TRBD1. CDR3 length: 15 residues. The V gene's germline CDR1 is MNHEY and CDR2 SVGAGI. The ends lost 4 bases at V and 3 bases at J; junction bases unmatched: 6. In nucleotides, the CDR3 is TGTGCCAGCAGTTTGACCGGGACAGGGGTCTACGAGCAGTACTTC. Its translation is CASSLTGTGVYEQYF.

The chain recombines TRBV6-2 or TRBV6-3 with TRBJ2-4; tentatively, D is TRBD1 (6 bases). The CDR3 runs 15 residues. Germline V lookup: CDR1 MNHEY, CDR2 SVGEGT. V dropped 5 bases and J dropped 1 base, with 12 bases sitting between them. CDR3 DNA: TGTGCCAGCAGTAGGGACAATGCCGCCAAAAACATTCAGTACTTC. This encodes CASSRDNAAKNIQYF.

The rearrangement uses TRBV5-6 and TRBJ2-3; D possibly corresponds to TRBD2 (5 bases). There are 11 residues in the CDR3. V lost 4 bases, J lost 6 bases, and 6 bases lay in between. CDR1 is SGHDT, CDR2 YYEEEE, per germline. CDR3: CASSIADTQYF. The CDR3 bases are TGTGCCAGCAGCATAGCGGATACGCAGTATTTT.